This TCR beta chain was retrieved from a study of radiotherapy plus CTLA-4 blockade in lung cancer. The wider study: Objective responses were seen in around 18% of patients, disease control in about 33%. Study conclusions and caveats: It was early blood T cell clone dynamics, with interferon-beta, that reportedly best predicted response.

TCRdb keeps only in-frame clones here, not all; method: immunoSEQ multiplex PCR. The repertoire consists of 40,000 or so clones, with 60% to 80% occurring once and the leading ten covering 9.8%. A word on this clone: Its specificity is not known.

The sequencing used peripheral blood, collected from a patient treated with radiotherapy plus ipilimumab. The sequence derives from a human donor with non-small cell lung cancer who had stable disease on radiotherapy plus ipilimumab.

The CDR3 nucleotides are TGCGCCAGCAGCCAAGAGGTCGGGAAACAGTTCTTC. It codes for CASSQEVGKQFF. The chain uses TRBV4-3 and TRBJ2-1, with D perhaps TRBD2 (5 bases). Trimming cost V 0 bases and J 13 bases, with 10 bases left between them. The CDR3 covers 12 residues. Germline CDR1 LGHNA, CDR2 YSLEER.